One and the same sample provided the 16 T cell receptor beta chains below, sequenced in a study of CD8 T cells in ankylosing spondylitis. TCRdb recomputed calls from the 5' RACE reads with MiXCR, one row per CDR3 protein. The table records 310,000 or so distinct CDR3 sequences, roughly 20% of them present only once. Sequenced sample: blood, either unsorted or a sorted T cell fraction (not recorded which). These receptors originate from a male donor with ankylosing spondylitis or in good health (not recorded which).

V and J are TRBV12-3 or TRBV12-4 and TRBJ1-1; a weak D match, TRBD1 (6 bases). The CDR3 spans 14 residues. Trimming took 5 bases from V and 1 from J, leaving 11 bases between them. The CDR3 nucleotides are TGTGCCAGCAGTCCTCCGGGACAGAACACTGAAGCTTTCTTT. Protein: CASSPPGQNTEAFF.

This clonotype came up a few times. The chain is built from TRBV20-1 and TRBJ1-2, with 9 bases lining up with TRBD1. This CDR3 comprises 13 residues. Trimming at V came to 3 bases and at J to 6 bases, leaving 5 bases not matched to a gene. Germline V CDR1 and CDR2: DFQATT, SNEGSKA (reference sequence). The CDR3, as DNA: TGCAGTGCTAGCAGGGGACAGGGAGATGGCTACACCTTC. Residues: CSASRGQGDGYTF.

The rearrangement uses TRBV20-1 and TRBJ2-5; 7 bases agree with TRBD1. Germline V gene sequence: CDR1 DFQATT, CDR2 SNEGSKA (reference sequence). V was pared by 4 bases and J by 2 bases, with 7 bases of the junction left unmatched. This CDR3 is 14 amino acids long. The CDR3 DNA reads TGCAGTGCTATGGGGCAGGGGGTACAAGAGACCCAGTACTTC. Its protein is CSAMGQGVQETQYF.

The sample holds a few counts of this clonotype. The chain is built from TRBV7-3 and TRBJ2-1, with 10 bases matching TRBD2. The CDR3 sequence is 15 residues long. With V trimmed by 1 base and J by 8 bases, 5 bases remained unmatched. Germline V lookup: CDR1 SGHTA, CDR2 FQGTGA. The CDR3 nucleotides read TGTGCCAGCAGCTTAAGTACTAGCGGGGAACATGAGCAGTTCTTC. Its translation is CASSLSTSGEHEQFF.

V usage is TRBV14 and J usage is TRBJ2-1, with D perhaps being TRBD1 or TRBD2 (6 bases each). Between the trimmed V and J ends, which lost 6 bases and 10 bases, there was a span of 13 bases. This CDR3 spans 12 amino acids. Germline V gene data show CDR1 as SGHDN and CDR2 as FVKESK. In DNA form, the CDR3 reads TGTGCCAGCAGGTTGGTGGGGGGCGAGCAGTTCTTC. Translating gives CASRLVGGEQFF.

The chain couples TRBV5-4 to TRBJ2-5, with 7 bases lining up with TRBD1. The CDR3 is made up of 14 amino acids. Germline V gene sequence: CDR1 SGHNT, CDR2 YYREEE (reference sequence). V shed 4 bases and J 2 bases; nucleotides not matched to a gene: 5. CDR3 DNA: TGTGCCAGCAGCAAACCACAGGGGCAAGAGACCCAGTACTTC. Protein: CASSKPQGQETQYF.

This clonotype has only a few counts. The chain couples TRBV5-1 to TRBJ2-7; perhaps TRBD2 as D (6 bases). V lost 0 bases and J lost 2, with 9 bases in between. The germline gives CDR1 SGHRS, CDR2 YFSETQ. CDR3 length equals 14 residues. CDR3 DNA sequence: TGCGCCAGCAGCTTGGGGCCGGGGGCCTACGAGCAGTACGTC. The encoded protein is CASSLGPGAYEQYV.

In this sample, this clonotype turned up a few times. The chain uses TRBV28 and TRBJ2-7; TRBD1 matches at 8 bases. Trimming cost V 2 bases and J 1 base; bases outside gene matches: 1. Germline CDR1 and CDR2: MDHEN and SYDVKM. The CDR3 is 14 residues long. In DNA, the CDR3 is TGTGCCAGCAGTTTACAGGGGGCATCCTACGAGCAGTACGTC. The encoded protein is CASSLQGASYEQYV.

This chain joins TRBV5-5 and TRBJ1-2; tentatively, D is TRBD1 (5 bases). The ends were cut back, 3 bases at V and 4 bases at J, with 10 bases in the middle. From germline, CDR1 is SGHKS and CDR2 YYEKEE (reference sequence). The CDR3 length is 13 residues. As DNA, the CDR3 is TGTGCCAGCAGCTCGGACATGATCTATGGCTACACCTTC. Amino acids: CASSSDMIYGYTF. The whole variable domain, remainder taken from reference TRBV5-5 and TRBJ1-2, is DAGVTQSPTHLIKTRGQQVTLRCSPISGHKSVSWYQQVLGQGPQFIFQYYEKEERGRGNFPDRFSARQFPNYSSELNVNALLLGDSALYLCASSSDMIYGYTFGSGTRLTVV.

This clonotype showed up just a few times. The V gene is TRBV6-1, the J gene TRBJ1-2, with 8 bases fitting TRBD1. V lost 4 bases, J lost 4 bases, and 5 bases stayed unmatched. The germline V gene encodes CDR1 MNHNS and CDR2 SASEGT. The length of the CDR3 is 14 residues. The CDR3 nucleotides are TGTGCCAGCAGTGCAGGGGGCCAAGGCTATGGCTACACCTTC. Translation: CASSAGGQGYGYTF.

The chain uses TRBV11-2 and TRBJ2-1, with a weak D call TRBD1 (5 bases). The CDR3 is 13 residues long. The V end lost 1 base, the J end lost 12 bases, and 13 bases lay between the germline ends. Germline V lookup: CDR1 SGHAT, CDR2 FQNNGV. The CDR3 protein is CASSLAAREGQFF. CDR3 nucleotide sequence: TGTGCCAGCAGCTTAGCCGCCAGGGAAGGGCAGTTCTTC.

V usage is TRBV27 and J usage is TRBJ1-1; D unclear. Germline V CDR1 and CDR2: MNHEY, SMNVEV (reference sequence). Trimming took 5 bases from V and 0 from J, leaving 13 bases between them. CDR3 size: 15 residues. The CDR3 nucleotides read TGTGCCAGCAGTCCCGAGACCGTGGTGAACACTGAAGCTTTCTTT. This translates into CASSPETVVNTEAFF.

The chain recombines TRBV20-1 with TRBJ2-1; TRBD2 agrees at 7 bases. The CDR3 is 16 amino acids. V dropped 2 bases and J dropped 3; count of bases not matched to a gene: 10. Germline V gives CDR1 DFQATT, CDR2 SNEGSKA (reference sequence). The CDR3 region has the DNA TGCAGTGCTAGACCAATCGGGACTATGAACTACAATGAGCAGTTCTTC. Amino acids: CSARPIGTMNYNEQFF.

This clonotype turned up a few times. The rearrangement uses TRBV28 and TRBJ2-2; D is perhaps TRBD1 or TRBD2 (6 bases each). From germline, CDR1 is MDHEN and CDR2 SYDVKM. This CDR3 has 17 amino acids. V lost 3 bases and J 0 bases, leaving 14 bases between the germline ends. The CDR3 is CASSLARGGPNTGELFF. Written as DNA, the CDR3 is TGTGCCAGCAGTTTGGCCAGGGGAGGACCGAACACCGGGGAGCTGTTTTTT.

This clonotype came up a few times. This chain joins TRBV28 and TRBJ1-6; no clear D gene. The CDR3 contains 15 residues. V lost 3 bases and J lost 12, with 18 bases in between. The germline V gene encodes CDR1 MDHEN and CDR2 SYDVKM. In nucleotides, the CDR3 is TGTGCCAGCAGTTTTTCAGGAGACACTGGTTTACCCCTCCACTTT. Translation: CASSFSGDTGLPLHF. Full variable domain (rest looked up from reference TRBV28 and TRBJ1-6): DVKVTQSSRYLVKRTGEKVFLECVQDMDHENMFWYRQDPGLGLRLIYFSYDVKMKEKGDIPEGYSVSREKKERFSLILESASTNQTSMYLCASSFSGDTGLPLHFGNGTRLTVT.

This clonotype came up a few times. Here the CDR3 DNA reads TGCAGTGCTAGAGATCCAGCGGGAGGATACGAGCAGTACGTC. It translates to CSARDPAGGYEQYV. J is TRBJ2-7 and V is TRBV20-1, with TRBD2 matching 9 bases. From germline, CDR1 is DFQATT and CDR2 SNEGSKA (reference sequence). This CDR3 is built from 14 residues. V gave up 0 bases and J gave up 4 bases; unmatched junction bases: 4.